The 16 T cell receptor beta chains below were found in one sample sequenced in a study of neurological immune-mediated disorders. TCRdb processed the 5' RACE reads anew with MiXCR; each CDR3 protein has one entry. The sample yields around 68,000 distinct CDR3 sequences, more than 3.5% seen once. The material sequenced was PBMCs. These receptors originate from a man aged 50 to 60 with multiple sclerosis.

This clonotype was found many times. The J gene is TRBJ2-7, the V gene TRBV15; a possible D gene is TRBD1 (5 bases). The germline V gene encodes CDR1 LNHNV and CDR2 YYDKDF (reference sequence). The CDR3 covers 14 residues. The V end was cut by 5 bases, the J end by 5 bases, with 16 bases between. The chain's CDR3 is CATSGNRSRDEQYV. CDR3 DNA: TGTGCCACCAGCGGGAACAGGTCTAGGGACGAGCAGTACGTC.

Within the sample, this clonotype is medium-sized (0.01 to 0.1%). The rearrangement links TRBV20-1 to TRBJ2-1, with D possibly TRBD1 on 5 matching bases. The CDR3 sequence is 18 residues long. CDR1 is DFQATT and CDR2 is SNEGSKA in the germline V gene (reference sequence). V was pared by 5 bases and J by 2 bases, with 25 bases between. The CDR3 protein is CSAPRRSRDSVPYNEQFF. In DNA form, the CDR3 reads TGCAGTGCTCCCCGTCGCTCTCGAGACAGCGTACCCTACAATGAGCAGTTCTTC.

There are many counts of this clonotype. V is TRBV18 and J is TRBJ1-2; D remains unclear. The CDR3 extends over 13 amino acids. Between the trimmed V and J ends, which lost 3 bases and 7 bases, there was a span of 12 bases. Germline CDR1 and CDR2: KGHSH and LQKENI. The CDR3 loop is CASSPSDTRGYTF. The CDR3 region has the DNA TGTGCCAGCTCACCCTCAGACACTCGTGGCTACACCTTC.

This clonotype was observed at least ten times. This rearrangement joins TRBV11-2 to TRBJ2-3; 9 positions agree with TRBD2. CDR1 and CDR2 from the germline V gene are SGHAT and FQNNGV. The CDR3 totals 15 residues. Trimming took 6 bases from V and 1 from J; bases not matched to a gene: 5. The CDR3 region is CASRYSGGGTDTQYF. CDR3 bases: TGTGCCAGCAGATATAGCGGGGGCGGCACAGATACGCAGTATTTT.

This clonotype appeared many times. The chain joins TRBV5-1 to TRBJ1-2; 7 nucleotides align to TRBD1. This CDR3 spans 15 amino acids. Germline V CDR1 and CDR2: SGHRS, YFSETQ. Germline trimming cut 4 bases from V and 5 bases from J; bases unmatched to any gene: 11. The CDR3 region is CASSPWTGTDYGYTF. CDR3 nucleotides: TGCGCCAGCAGCCCCTGGACTGGGACAGATTATGGCTACACCTTC.

This clonotype occurred many times. The gene calls are TRBV5-1 and TRBJ2-7, with D possibly matching TRBD2 (6 bases). The CDR3 extends over 14 amino acids. Germline V lookup: CDR1 SGHRS, CDR2 YFSETQ. Trimming pared 1 base from V and 1 base from J, leaving 9 bases between. The CDR3 region is CASSLMGRSYEQYF. The CDR3 DNA reads TGCGCCAGCAGCTTGATGGGGAGGTCCTACGAGCAGTACTTC. Variable domain in full (rest from reference TRBV5-1 and TRBJ2-7): KAGVTQTPRYLIKTRGQQVTLSCSPISGHRSVSWYQQTPGQGLQFLFEYFSETQRNKGNFPGRFSGRQFSNSRSEMNVSTLELGDSALYLCASSLMGRSYEQYFGPGTRLTVT.

Only a few counts were recorded for this clonotype. One end of the junction is discordant with germline, which a read error may explain. The V and J genes are TRBV4-1 and TRBJ2-3; no clear D. The CDR3 length is 15 residues. Germline V gene data show CDR1 as MGHRA and CDR2 as YSYEKL. The CDR3 spells CATSSRAQLADTQYF. The DNA for the CDR3 is TGCGCCACCAGCTCAAGAGCGCAATTGGCAGATACGCAGTATTTT.

This clonotype came up many times. The rearrangement joins TRBV7-9 to TRBJ1-1; TRBD1 is a possible D gene (6 bases). The germline CDR1 and CDR2 sequences are SEHNR and FQNEAQ (reference sequence). CDR3 size: 14 residues. Deletions cut 5 bases from V and 3 bases from J, with 13 bases between. The CDR3 DNA sequence: TGTGCCAGCAGCCGAACCTCAGGGGACACTGAAGCTTTCTTT. Amino acid sequence: CASSRTSGDTEAFF. Drawing the rest from reference TRBV7-9 and TRBJ1-1, the complete variable domain is DTGVSQNPRHKITKRGQNVTFRCDPISEHNRLYWYRQTLGQGPEFLTYFQNEAQLEKSRLLSDRFSAERPKGSFSTLEIQRTEQGDSAMYLCASSRTSGDTEAFFGQGTRLTVV.

The sample holds many counts of this clonotype. The chain employs TRBV4-3 and TRBJ2-3; D is possibly TRBD1 (6 bases). This CDR3 is built from 16 residues. The germline V gene encodes CDR1 LGHNA and CDR2 YSLEER. Trimming removed 4 bases from V and 2 bases from J, with 16 bases in between. The CDR3 sequence: CASSRTGTGPTDTQYF. The CDR3 bases are TGCGCCAGCAGCCGCACAGGGACGGGGCCCACAGATACGCAGTATTTT.

This clonotype came up many times. At one boundary the junction diverges from the germline segment, which might be a read error. The genes are TRBV5-1 and TRBJ2-4; 7 positions agree with TRBD1. CDR1 and CDR2 (germline): SGHRS, YFSETQ. The CDR3 extends over 14 amino acids. The CDR3 protein is CASRLTTGKKIQYF. CDR3 nucleotides: TGCGCCAGCAGACTAACGACAGGGAAAAAAATTCAGTACTTC.

This clonotype occurred a few times. V and J are TRBV27 and TRBJ1-1; tentative D call: TRBD1 (5 bases). Per germline, CDR1 MNHEY and CDR2 SMNVEV (reference sequence). The CDR3 length is 14 residues. The germline V and J ends were trimmed by 6 bases and 11 bases, with 22 bases remaining between them. CDR3 coding DNA: TGTGCCAGCAGCCGGACTCAGGGCGGTTTGGGGGCTTTCTTT. It specifies CASSRTQGGLGAFF.

This clonotype was counted many times. J is TRBJ2-1 and V is TRBV5-1; D unresolved. The germline CDR1 and CDR2 sequences are SGHRS and YFSETQ. This CDR3 is 13 amino acids long. Trimming left V 0 bases short and J 3 bases short, with 4 bases between. This CDR3 reads CASSLDGYNEQFF. CDR3 nucleotide sequence: TGCGCCAGCAGCTTGGATGGCTACAATGAGCAGTTCTTC.

This clonotype was picked up many times. The junction departs from germline at one end; a sequencing error may be responsible. The chain has TRBV12-3 or TRBV12-4 and TRBJ2-2; D tentatively reads TRBD1 or TRBD2 (5 bases each). The CDR3 runs to 15 residues. The CDR3 reads CANSPRGTGTGELFF. The DNA for the CDR3 is TGTGCCAACAGTCCGAGGGGAACGGGGACCGGGGAGCTGTTTTTT.

This clonotype was counted at least ten times. The chain links TRBV4-1 to TRBJ2-2; D might be TRBD1 (6 bases). There are 15 residues in the CDR3. Germline loops: CDR1 MGHRA, CDR2 YSYEKL. Between the trimmed V and J ends, which lost 8 bases and 1 base, there was a span of 14 bases. CDR3 nucleotides: TGCGCCAGCGGCCTCGGGACAAGGAACACCGGGGAGCTGTTTTTT. Its protein is CASGLGTRNTGELFF.

In this sample, this clonotype turned up many times. The J gene is TRBJ2-7, the V gene TRBV4-1; TRBD2 matches 7 bases. The CDR3 has 16 residues. After removal of 3 bases from V and 3 bases from J, the junction contained 11 bases not matched to a gene. Germline CDR1 is MGHRA and CDR2 is YSYEKL. The CDR3 DNA reads as TGCGCCAGCAGCCAGGAACCGGGACCGGGGGGCTACGAGCAGTACTTC. Its translation: CASSQEPGPGGYEQYF.

For this clonotype: Given a much more abundant clone one base away, this may be a read error. The chain is built from TRBV7-9 and TRBJ1-5; D remains ambiguous. The CDR3 is 14 amino acids. The germline V and J ends were trimmed by 5 bases and 4 bases, with 12 bases remaining between them. Germline CDR1 SEHNR, CDR2 FQNEAQ (reference sequence). CDR3 nucleotides: TGTGCCAGCAGCCAAGTGGGAAAGAATCAGCCCCAGCATTTT. Protein: CASSQVGKNQPQHF.